This T cell receptor (beta chain) is from a study of technical replicates of blood from several donors. Sequencing used immunoSEQ multiplex PCR; TCRdb keeps in-frame clones, though not all of them. The sample contains about 58,000 clones, 91% of which appear only once. The CDR3 is 14 amino acids. Germline CDR1 is MNHEY and CDR2 is SVGAGI. With 2 bases clipped from V and 2 bases from J, the junction kept 1 base outside the gene matches. Sequenced sample: PBMCs. This clonotype originated in a human donor in good health. Some clones in this sample may be carry-over from other donors' samples. The V and J genes are TRBV6-5 and TRBJ1-2; 8 nucleotides match TRBD1. CDR3 in amino acids: CASSYDRGNYGYTF. CDR3 DNA sequence: TGTGCCAGCAGTTACGACAGGGGAAACTATGGCTACACCTTC.